The present entry profiles one T cell receptor beta chain with its context. Antigen unknown. These data belong to a study of shared clonotypes between healthy human individuals. The CDR3 totals 12 residues. Germline values: CDR1 KGHSH, CDR2 LQKENI. V was cut by 8 bases and J by 0 bases, with 7 bases left in between. The donor population consisted of healthy HIV-negative adults with no recent acute infections or vaccinations. The study drew all its donors from Caucasian adults living in Nashville, Tennessee. Sorted subsets were amplified in replicate PCRs using 200 ng DNA, about 30,000 T cell genomes. Data came from immunoSEQ multiplex PCR; TCRdb stores just in-frame clones and leaves some out. The table has about 1 million clones, around 74% seen once. Findings and limits, study-wide: The generation probabilities recorded for non-shared clonotypes fell below those of clonotypes shared by all four donors.

The source of this sequence is a young man in good health. The rearrangement uses TRBV18 and TRBJ1-1; unclear D gene. The sequenced sample was memory CD4+ T cells sorted from blood. Subset: CD45RA-negative fraction. The CDR3 bases are TGTGCCAGCGCTCTTATGAACACTGAAGCTTTCTTT. Its translation: CASALMNTEAFF. The variable domain in full, completed from reference TRBV18 and TRBJ1-1, reads NAGVMQNPRHLVRRRGQEARLRCSPMKGHSHVYWYRQLPEEGLKFMVYLQKENIIDESGMPKERFSAEFPKEGPSILRIQQVVRGDSAAYFCASALMNTEAFFGQGTRLTVV.